Included here is one T cell receptor (beta chain) sequence, with context. This CDR3 has 16 residues. The germline V gene encodes CDR1 SGHDT and CDR2 YYEEEE. V was cut by 4 bases and J by 2 bases, with 17 bases left in between. The source of the sample is a study of technical replicates of blood from a handful of donors. Assay used: immunoSEQ multiplex PCR; TCRdb lists only in-frame clones, some missing. The sample records about 76,000 clones, 94% being singletons. The sequencing sample was made of T cells isolated from PBMCs. The source of this sequence is a human donor in good health. This rearrangement joins TRBV5-6 to TRBJ2-3; tentatively, D is TRBD1 (6 bases). Here the CDR3 reads CASSKSRDISTDTQYF. CDR3 DNA sequence: TGTGCCAGCAGCAAGTCCCGGGACATATCCACAGATACGCAGTATTTT.